This record concerns one T cell receptor (beta chain) sequence. The antigen is unknown. Generated by immunoSEQ multiplex PCR, the TCRdb table keeps only in-frame clones and is missing some. The sample records a few million clones, 80% to 95% being singletons. The CDR3 covers 14 residues. From germline, CDR1 is MDHEN and CDR2 SYDVKM. Trimming removed 6 bases from V and 3 bases from J, with 14 bases in between. The data were taken from a study of shared clonotypes between healthy human individuals. Looking at the study overall: Plates per donor: three CD4 naive, three CD4 memory, two CD8 naive, one CD8 memory.

Adult donors, all healthy and HIV-negative, had no recent acute infections or vaccinations. General observations from the study: Generation probability values for non-shared clonotypes were lower than those for clonotypes shared by all four donors. An anticipated effect of sequencing depth on clonotype sharing among donors was recognized.

The sequenced sample was naive CD4+ T cells from PBMCs. Subset of the sample: CD45RA+ positively selected. This sequence was found in a man younger than 35 in good health. Some clones in this sample may be carry-over from other donors' samples. V and J are TRBV28 and TRBJ1-2, with D unresolved. CDR3 nucleotide sequence: TGTGCCAGCAGGCCGACTCCTAGGGACTATGGCTACACCTTC. Encoded protein: CASRPTPRDYGYTF.